This T cell receptor beta chain stems from a study of cytomegalovirus exposure and HLA in healthy donors. Points from the study as a whole: Cytomegalovirus-associated status was assigned to roughly 160 TCR beta chains. One variant, a missense change in DCLRE1C, was linked in a later analysis to TCR beta V- and J-gene trimming. Information on immune exposure was restricted to one variable (CMV serostatus).

To note about this clone: The antigen remains undetermined.

In the PCR, 60 Vbeta and 13 Jbeta primers were used. TCRdb's table, derived via immunoSEQ multiplex PCR, lists solely in-frame clones and lacks some. Seen here are more than 100,000 clones, over 60% observed once, and the top ten hold about 3.3%. This receptor was obtained from a woman aged 30 to 39 in good health and CMV-seropositive. Sequenced input: PBMCs.

In nucleotides, the CDR3 is TGTGCCAGCAGTTTAAGAGGACCAGGGATTTACGAGCAGTACTTC. Protein product: CASSLRGPGIYEQYF. J is TRBJ2-7 and V is TRBV27; a weak D match, TRBD1 (5 bases). Germline CDR1 reads MNHEY; CDR2 reads SMNVEV (reference sequence). V lost 2 bases, J lost 4 bases, and 15 bases lay in between. The CDR3 runs 15 residues.